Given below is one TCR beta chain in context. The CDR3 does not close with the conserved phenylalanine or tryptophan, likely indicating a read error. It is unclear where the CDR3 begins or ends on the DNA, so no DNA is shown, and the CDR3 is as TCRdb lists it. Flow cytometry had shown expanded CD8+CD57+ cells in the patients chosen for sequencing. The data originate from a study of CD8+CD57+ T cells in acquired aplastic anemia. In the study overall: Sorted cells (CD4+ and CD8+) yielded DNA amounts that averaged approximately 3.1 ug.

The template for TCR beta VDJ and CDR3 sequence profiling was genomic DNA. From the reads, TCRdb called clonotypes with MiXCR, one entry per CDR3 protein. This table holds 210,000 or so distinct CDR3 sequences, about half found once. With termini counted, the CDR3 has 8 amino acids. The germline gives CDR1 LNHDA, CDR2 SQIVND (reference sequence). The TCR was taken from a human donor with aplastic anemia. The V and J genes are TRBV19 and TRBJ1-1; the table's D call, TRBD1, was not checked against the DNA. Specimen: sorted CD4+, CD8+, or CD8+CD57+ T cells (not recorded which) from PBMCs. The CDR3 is CASSMGGE.